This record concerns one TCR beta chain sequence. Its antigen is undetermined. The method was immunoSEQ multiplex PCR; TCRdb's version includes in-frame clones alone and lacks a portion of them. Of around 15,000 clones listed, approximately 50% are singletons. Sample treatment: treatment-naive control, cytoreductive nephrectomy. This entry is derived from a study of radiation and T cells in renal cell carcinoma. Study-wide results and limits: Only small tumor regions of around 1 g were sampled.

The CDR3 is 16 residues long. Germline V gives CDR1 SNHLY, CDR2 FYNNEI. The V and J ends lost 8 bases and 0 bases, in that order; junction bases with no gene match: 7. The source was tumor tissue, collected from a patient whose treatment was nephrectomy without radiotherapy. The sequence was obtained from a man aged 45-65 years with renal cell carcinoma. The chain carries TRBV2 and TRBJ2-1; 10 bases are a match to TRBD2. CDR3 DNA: TGTGCCAGCGGGGATAGCGGGGGGCCCTCCTACAATGAGCAGTTCTTC. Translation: CASGDSGGPSYNEQFF.